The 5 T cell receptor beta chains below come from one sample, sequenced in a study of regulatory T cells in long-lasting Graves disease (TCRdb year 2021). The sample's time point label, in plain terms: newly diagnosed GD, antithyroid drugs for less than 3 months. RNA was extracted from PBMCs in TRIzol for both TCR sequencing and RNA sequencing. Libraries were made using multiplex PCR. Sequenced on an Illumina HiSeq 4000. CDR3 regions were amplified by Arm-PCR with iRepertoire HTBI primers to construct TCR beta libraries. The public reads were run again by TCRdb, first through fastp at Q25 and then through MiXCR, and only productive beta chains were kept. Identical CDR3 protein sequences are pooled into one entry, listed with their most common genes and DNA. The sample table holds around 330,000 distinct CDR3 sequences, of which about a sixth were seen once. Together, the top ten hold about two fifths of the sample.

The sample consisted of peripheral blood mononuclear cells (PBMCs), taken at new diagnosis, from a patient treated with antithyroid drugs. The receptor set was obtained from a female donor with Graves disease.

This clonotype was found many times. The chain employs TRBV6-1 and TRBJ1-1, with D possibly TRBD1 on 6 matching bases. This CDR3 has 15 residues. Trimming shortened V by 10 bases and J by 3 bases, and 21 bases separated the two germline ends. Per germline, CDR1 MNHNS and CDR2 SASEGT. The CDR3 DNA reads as TGTGCCATCGGAGGGGGACCAGGGTGGGACACTGAAGCTTTCTTT. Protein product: CAIGGGPGWDTEAFF.

As DNA, the CDR3 is TGCGCCAGCAGCCGCTCGACTGGCGCCTACGAGCAGTACTTC. This sequence encodes CASSRSTGAYEQYF. This sequence joins TRBV5-1 and TRBJ2-7, with D unresolved. Germline loops: CDR1 SGHRS, CDR2 YFSETQ. V shed 4 bases and J shed 2 bases, with 13 bases lying between them. CDR3 size: 14 residues.

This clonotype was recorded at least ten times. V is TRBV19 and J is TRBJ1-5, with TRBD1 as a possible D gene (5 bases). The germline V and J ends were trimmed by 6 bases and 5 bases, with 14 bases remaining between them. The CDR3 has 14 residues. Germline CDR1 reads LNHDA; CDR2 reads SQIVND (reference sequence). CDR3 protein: CASREGHNYQPQHF. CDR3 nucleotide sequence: TGTGCCAGTAGGGAAGGACATAACTATCAGCCCCAGCATTTT.

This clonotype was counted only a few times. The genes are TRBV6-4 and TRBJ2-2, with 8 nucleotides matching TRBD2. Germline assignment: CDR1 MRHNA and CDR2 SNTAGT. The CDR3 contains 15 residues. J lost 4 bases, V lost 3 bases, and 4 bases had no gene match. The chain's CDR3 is CASSESGSSTGELFF. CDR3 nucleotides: TGTGCCAGCAGTGAGAGCGGGAGCAGCACCGGGGAGCTGTTTTTT.

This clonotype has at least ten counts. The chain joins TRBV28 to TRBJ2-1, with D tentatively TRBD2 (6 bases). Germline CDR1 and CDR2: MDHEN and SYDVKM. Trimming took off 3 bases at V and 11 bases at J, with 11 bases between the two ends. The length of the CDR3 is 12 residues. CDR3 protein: CASSLGGDKQFF. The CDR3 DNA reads TGTGCCAGCAGTTTGGGGGGAGATAAGCAGTTCTTC.